Only one count was recorded for the clone carrying this TCR beta chain. What it recognizes is unknown. This entry belongs to a study of T cell responses to AZD1222 COVID-19 vaccine. In germline, CDR1 is SGHVS, CDR2 FQNEAQ. This CDR3 comprises 16 residues. J lost 0 bases, V lost 5 bases, and 9 bases had no gene match. Repertoires were generated with immunoSEQ multiplex PCR, while TCRdb's copy carries only in-frame clones and drops some. The table records roughly 100,000 clones, 75% to 90% of them present only once. Findings and limits, study-wide: Sampled repertoires all dated from after the peak T cell response.

This clonotype was sampled from an adult in good health. V and J are TRBV7-8 and TRBJ2-7; TRBD1 matches 8 bases. The sequencing used peripheral blood, collected on day 0 of AZD1222 vaccination. The CDR3 sequence is CASSRRDRPSSYEQYF. The CDR3 DNA reads as TGTGCCAGCAGCAGAAGGGACAGGCCTAGCTCCTACGAGCAGTACTTC.